The 5 T cell receptor beta chains below come from one sample, sequenced in a study of siplizumab effects on memory and regulatory T cells (dated by TCRdb to between 2017 and 2020). The library relied on the immunoSEQ multiplex PCR assay. TCRdb limited this immuneACCESS table to in-frame rearrangements with V and J called. A share of clones is missing; checked studies link under half to unresolved V genes, and the rest is unexplained. The sample data list 70,000 to 100,000 clones, and approximately 97% of these were observed just once. The top ten hold around 0.03% of the sample. Sequenced sample: naive CD4+ T cells sorted from blood. The cell subset or site label of this sample denotes: unstimulated naive T cells. These receptors were taken from a human donor in good health.

This chain joins TRBV6-5 and TRBJ2-3, with 8 bases that match TRBD2. The germline CDR1 and CDR2 sequences are MNHEY and SVGAGI. Trimming cost V 7 bases and J 5 bases; bases outside gene matches: 8. The CDR3 sequence is 14 residues long. The CDR3 is CASTPRGGRDTQYF. Written as DNA, the CDR3 is TGTGCCAGCACACCCCGGGGGGGTCGAGATACGCAGTATTTT.

The chain carries TRBV7-6 and TRBJ1-3; 9 nucleotides agree with TRBD1. Germline CDR1 SGHVS, CDR2 FNYEAQ. V was pared by 3 bases and J by 4 bases, with 7 bases of the junction left unmatched. The CDR3 totals 16 residues. The CDR3 here is CASSLGQQGAGNTIYF. The DNA for the CDR3 is TGTGCCAGCAGCTTGGGTCAACAGGGGGCGGGAAACACCATATATTTT.

V is TRBV10-1 and J is TRBJ1-2, with TRBD1 matching 9 bases. This CDR3 is built from 14 residues. Germline CDR1 and CDR2: WNHNN and SYGVQD (reference sequence). V shed 6 bases and J 3 bases; nucleotides not matched to a gene: 5. The CDR3 sequence: CASSQQGAHYGYTF. The CDR3 DNA follows: TGCGCCAGCAGCCAACAGGGGGCGCACTATGGCTACACCTTC.

The V and J genes are TRBV12-5 and TRBJ1-4; D not certain. CDR3 size: 11 residues. V was pared by 5 bases and J by 8 bases, with 6 bases between. Germline V gene lookup returns CDR1 LGHNT and CDR2 FRNRAP. The CDR3 here is CASGAVEKLFF. In nucleotides, the CDR3 is TGTGCTAGTGGTGCCGTAGAAAAACTGTTTTTT.

The CDR3 spells CASSGATDTEAFF. In DNA form, the CDR3 reads TGTGCCAGCAGCGGGGCGACGGACACTGAAGCTTTCTTT. The chain joins TRBV9 to TRBJ1-1; D is unclear. The CDR3 has 13 residues. Trimming left V 3 bases short and J 3 bases short, with 9 bases between. CDR1 and CDR2 from the germline V gene are SGDLS and YYNGEE.